Presented here are 22 T cell receptor delta chains from one specimen sequenced in a study of Vγ9Vδ2 T cells in congenital toxoplasmosis. TRGC- and TRDC-specific primers primed one-tube template-switch reverse transcription to make cDNA. The TRGC primer was designed to bind both TRGC1 and TRGC2 constant genes. TCRdb used CATT to re-call clones from the reads. The sample has 350 or so delta-chain clones, approximately 26% seen once. The sequencing sample was made of gamma-delta T cells from blood. Receptor source: a child under 10 years old born to a mother with Toxoplasma gondii infection during pregnancy, either congenitally infected or uninfected (not recorded which).

As for this clone: TCRdb attributes to this sequence the protein of a much larger clone, which differs from the DNA translation at residue 12; a read error is likely, and the protein displayed is translated from the DNA. The chain is built from TRDV2 and TRDJ1, with 7 bases fitting TRDD3. TCRdb does not report a J gene; here it was assigned by matching the DNA to germline references. With 1 base clipped from V and 6 bases from J, the junction kept 16 bases outside the gene matches. Germline CDR1 GEAIGNYY, CDR2 EKD. The CDR3 runs to 17 residues. CDR3 in DNA: TGTGCCTGTGACACGCTAGGTGGGGGACGAACTAAAAATAAACTCATCTTT. This translates into CACDTLGGGRTKNKLIF.

Worth noting for this clone: TCRdb has a much larger clone's protein, which differs at residue 11 from the translation of this DNA, likely because of a read error; what is shown is the protein translated from the DNA. The J segment is TRDJ3; no V gene was assigned; whether TRDD3, the table's D call, matches the DNA was not checked. The CDR3 covers 22 residues. This chain's CDR3 is CACDTSWYWGLDCSWDTRQMFF. The DNA of the CDR3 is TGTGCCTGTGACACCTCCTGGTACTGGGGACTAGACTGCTCCTGGGACACCCGACAGATGTTTTTC.

For this clone: With only one base between it and a far larger clone, this is likely a read error. The chain employs TRDV2 and TRDJ1; 7 bases match TRDD3. CDR1 and CDR2 from the germline V gene are GEAIGNYY and EKD. The V gene end was trimmed by 0 bases and the J gene end by 0 bases; junction bases not matched to a gene: 9. The CDR3 has 17 residues. The CDR3 sequence: CACDTAGGSFYTDKLIF. The CDR3 nucleotides read TGTGCCTGTGACACCGCTGGGGGGAGTTTCTACACCGATAAACTCATCTTT.

In the case of this clone: This likely came from a read error, as a far larger clone is one base away. This rearrangement joins TRDV1 to TRDJ2, with 7 positions matching TRDD3. CDR1 is TSWWSYY and CDR2 is QGS in the germline V gene. The CDR3 consists of 22 residues. V dropped 2 bases and J dropped 4; count of bases not matched to a gene: 25. Here the CDR3 reads CALGEVVQPWPVLGITTAQLFF. Written as DNA, the CDR3 is TGTGCTCTTGGGGAAGTCGTCCAACCTTGGCCCGTACTGGGGATAACGACAGCACAACTCTTCTTT.

Comment on this clone: TCRdb's protein for this DNA is that of a much larger clone and differs from the translation at residue 10, likely a read error; the protein shown is the DNA translation. The chain uses TRDV2 and TRDJ1, with 9 bases fitting TRDD3. Assignment of the J gene here rests on matching the DNA to germline, because TCRdb gives none. The CDR3 loop spans 21 amino acids. Germline CDR1 GEAIGNYY, CDR2 EKD. The V and J ends lost 0 bases and 2 bases, in that order; junction bases with no gene match: 21. CDR3 sequence reads: CACDTVTGGDASVESTDKLIF. DNA for the CDR3: TGTGCCTGTGACACCGTTACTGGGGGAGACGCAAGTGTAGAGTCTACCGATAAACTCATCTTT.

The called J gene is TRDJ3, whereas the V gene has no call; TRDD3 reflects the table's D call only, with no check against the DNA. The CDR3 totals 18 residues. This CDR3 is CACDPTGGPSWDTRQMFF. As DNA, the CDR3 is TGTGCCTGTGACCCAACTGGGGGACCCTCCTGGGACACCCGACAGATGTTTTTC.

Note on this clone: A read error likely explains why the TCRdb protein, taken from a much larger clone, differs from this DNA's translation at residue 3; the protein shown is translated from the DNA. This chain connects TRDV2 to TRDJ1; 7 positions match TRDD3. No J segment appears in TCRdb, so it was assigned here by matching the sequence to germline. The V gene's germline CDR1 is GEAIGNYY and CDR2 EKD. The CDR3 length is 14 residues. CDR3 in DNA: TGTGCCCGTGACGGACTACTGGGGTTCGATAAACTCATCTTT. It translates to CARDGLLGFDKLIF.

This clone was picked up a small number of times. The chain joins TRDV2 to TRDJ1, with TRDD3 as a possible D gene (6 bases). TCRdb offers no J gene call, so here the DNA was matched to germline to obtain one. V was pared by 2 bases and J by 0 bases, with 18 bases between. CDR1 is GEAIGNYY, CDR2 EKD, per germline. This CDR3 has 17 amino acids. The CDR3 DNA reads as TGTGCCTGTGACAGGAGGATACATCCCCAACACACCGATAAACTCATCTTT. This sequence encodes CACDRRIHPQHTDKLIF.

In the case of this clone: The translation of this DNA and the TCRdb protein of a much larger clone differ at residue 6, probably owing to a read error; the protein shown here is translated from the DNA. The genes are TRDV2 and TRDJ3; the D gene is possibly TRDD3 (5 bases). The J gene was not available in TCRdb and was assigned here by matching the DNA to germline segments. The V gene lost 2 bases and the J gene lost 0 bases, with 13 bases spanning the gap. The CDR3 loop spans 18 amino acids. Germline CDR1 reads GEAIGNYY; CDR2 reads EKD. The chain's CDR3 is CACDSCGINSWDTRQMFF. Here the CDR3 DNA reads TGTGCCTGTGACAGCTGTGGGATTAACTCCTGGGACACCCGACAGATGTTTTTC.

In regard to this clone: TCRdb's protein for this DNA is that of a much larger clone and differs from the translation at residue 6, likely a read error; the protein shown is the DNA translation. The chain combines TRDV2 with TRDJ1, with 8 bases that match TRDD3. TCRdb lists no J gene, so it was determined here by aligning the DNA to germline. Per the germline V gene, CDR1 is GEAIGNYY and CDR2 is EKD. The CDR3 extends over 17 amino acids. V lost 0 bases and J lost 0; bases outside the gene matches: 8. The CDR3 protein is CACDTTGGSLYTDKLIF. Here the CDR3 DNA reads TGTGCCTGTGACACCACTGGGGGGAGTCTCTACACCGATAAACTCATCTTT.

Notes on this clone: A far larger clone lies a single base away; this is likely a read error. The rearrangement joins TRAV29/DV5 to TRDJ1, with 10 bases matching TRDD3. V was clipped by 4 bases and J by 2 bases; unmatched bases: 8. The germline gives CDR1 NSMFDY, CDR2 ISSIKDK. The CDR3 totals 15 residues. For the CDR3, the DNA is TGTGCAGCAGGCGGCTGGGGGATATGGACCGATAAACTCATCTTT. Translating it yields CAAGGWGIWTDKLIF.

In its sample, this clone is medium-sized. This likely traces to a read error, being one base from a far larger clone. The chain has TRDV2 and TRDJ2, with D tentatively TRDD3 (5 bases). The germline V and J ends were trimmed by 3 bases and 2 bases, with 9 bases remaining between them. Germline V CDR1 and CDR2: GEAIGNYY, EKD. The length of the CDR3 is 14 residues. CDR3 loop: CACDAGRLTAQLFF. Here the CDR3 DNA reads TGTGCCTGTGACGCTGGGAGATTGACAGCACAACTCTTCTTT.

A word on this clone: TCRdb shows a much larger clone's protein in place of this DNA's translation, and the two differ at residue 3, likely through a read error; the protein shown is translated from the DNA. The sample contains more than one DNA sequence encoding this CDR3. V is TRDV2 and J is TRDJ1; 7 nucleotides agree with TRDD3. The J gene, left out of TCRdb, was set here by checking the DNA against germline. CDR3 size: 17 residues. Germline V gene sequence: CDR1 GEAIGNYY, CDR2 EKD. This CDR3 is CASDTLGGGRTENKLIF. The CDR3 nucleotides read TGTGCCAGTGACACGCTAGGTGGGGGACGAACTGAAAATAAACTCATCTTT.

A remark on this clone: Translating this DNA gives a protein that differs at residue 11 from the TCRdb one, which belongs to a much larger clone; a read error is likely, and the protein shown is this translation. This sequence joins TRDV2 and TRDJ3; 9 bases fit TRDD3. TCRdb carries no J gene annotation; the J gene was assigned here by matching the DNA with germline. Germline loops: CDR1 GEAIGNYY, CDR2 EKD. CDR3 size: 18 residues. CDR3 loop: CACDSWGINSRDTRQMFF. For the CDR3, the DNA is TGTGCCTGTGACAGCTGGGGGATTAACTCCCGGGACACCCGACAGATGTTTTTC.

For this clone: A far bigger clonotype differs at one base, so this is likely a read error. At the DNA level, this CDR3 is encoded by other sequences in the same sample as well. This chain connects TRDV2 to TRDJ1; 13 positions match TRDD3. Germline V gene sequence: CDR1 GEAIGNYY, CDR2 EKD. V shed 0 bases, J shed 2 bases, and the junction held 17 bases outside the gene matches. The CDR3 sequence is 21 residues long. CDR3 DNA: TGTGCCTGTGACACCGTTACTGGGGGATACGCAAGCGTAGAGTCTACCGATAAACTCATCTTT. It yields the protein CACDTVTGGYASVESTDKLIF.

There are a few counts of this clone. The J gene was recorded as TRDJ1; no V gene was called; the table's D call TRDD3 went unverified against the DNA. CDR3 length: 16 residues. This CDR3 is CALGPTGGTHTDKLIF. The DNA of the CDR3 is TGTGCTCTTGGGCCTACTGGGGGAACTCACACCGATAAACTCATCTTT.

Of note for this clone: A read error likely explains this, since a far larger clone differs by one base. The chain is built from TRDV2 and TRDJ3, with TRDD3 identical over 7 bases. From germline, CDR1 is GEAIGNYY and CDR2 EKD. This CDR3 comprises 22 residues. CDR3 sequence reads: CARDTSWYWGQDCSWDTRQMFF. The DNA for the CDR3 is TGTGCCCGTGACACCTCCTGGTACTGGGGACAAGACTGCTCCTGGGACACCCGACAGATGTTTTTC.

This clone showed up just a few times. TCRdb pairs this DNA with a much larger clone's protein that differs at residue 8, likely a read error; the protein shown was translated from the DNA. J is TRDJ2 and V is TRDV2; 8 bases are shared with TRDD3. CDR3 length equals 14 residues. Germline CDR1 and CDR2: GEAIGNYY and EKD. V was clipped by 3 bases and J by 3 bases; unmatched bases: 2. CDR3 amino acids: CACDAGGVTAQLFF. The CDR3 region has the DNA TGTGCCTGTGACGCTGGGGGAGTGACAGCACAACTCTTCTTT.

By share, this clone counts as hyperexpanded. Other DNA sequences of this sample code for an identical CDR3. V usage is TRDV2 and J usage is TRDJ1; the match to TRDD3 covers 7 bases. Germline V CDR1 and CDR2: GEAIGNYY, EKD. The V and J ends lost 3 bases and 4 bases, in that order; junction bases with no gene match: 7. The CDR3 covers 14 residues. The CDR3, as DNA: TGTGCCTGTGACGGACTACTGGGGTTCGATAAACTCATCTTT. This encodes CACDGLLGFDKLIF.

The chain links TRDV2 to TRDJ2, with 7 bases aligning to TRDD3. The J gene, left out of TCRdb, was set here by checking the DNA against germline. V lost 1 base to trimming and J lost 2 bases; unmatched junction nucleotides: 6. Germline V gene data show CDR1 as GEAIGNYY and CDR2 as EKD. This CDR3 has 16 amino acids. CDR3 nucleotide sequence: TGTGCCTGTGACACGCTAGGTGGGGGATTGACAGCACAACTCTTCTTT. It codes for CACDTLGGGLTAQLFF.

J is TRDJ1 and V is TRDV2; the D gene is possibly TRDD3 (6 bases). The J gene is not listed in TCRdb, so it was assigned here from a DNA match to germline. Trimming removed 1 base from V and 0 bases from J, with 20 bases in between. The CDR3 covers 18 residues. The germline V gene encodes CDR1 GEAIGNYY and CDR2 EKD. The CDR3 reads CACDTLGGGSLYTDKLIF. CDR3 nucleotides: TGTGCCTGTGACACGCTAGGTGGGGGGAGTCTCTACACCGATAAACTCATCTTT.

The table lists this clone with a count of one. TCRdb's protein, taken from a much larger clone, differs from this DNA's translation at residue 16, likely owing to a read error; the protein displayed comes from the DNA. This chain uses TRDV2 with TRDJ3; 7 positions agree with TRDD3. The J gene was missing in TCRdb and was found by matching the end of the DNA to germline. Per the germline V gene, CDR1 is GEAIGNYY and CDR2 is EKD. This CDR3 has 22 amino acids. The CDR3 protein is CACDTSWYWGQDCSWGTRQMFF. The CDR3 region has the DNA TGTGCCTGTGACACCTCCTGGTACTGGGGACAAGACTGCTCCTGGGGCACCCGACAGATGTTTTTC.